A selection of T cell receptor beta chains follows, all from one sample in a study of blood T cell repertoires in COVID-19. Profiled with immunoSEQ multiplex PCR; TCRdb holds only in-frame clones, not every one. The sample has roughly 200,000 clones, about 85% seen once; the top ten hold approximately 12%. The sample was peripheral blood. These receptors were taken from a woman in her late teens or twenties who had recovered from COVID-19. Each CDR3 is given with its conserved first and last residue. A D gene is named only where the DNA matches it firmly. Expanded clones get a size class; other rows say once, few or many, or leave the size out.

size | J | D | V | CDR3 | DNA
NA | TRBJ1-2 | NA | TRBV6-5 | CASSGLTRAGYGYTF | TGTGCCAGCAGCGGATTGACCCGGGCGGGTTATGGCTACACCTTC
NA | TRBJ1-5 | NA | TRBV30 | CACGPTGHQPQHF | TGTGCCTGCGGACCAACAGGGCATCAGCCCCAGCATTTT
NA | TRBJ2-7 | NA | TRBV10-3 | CASSNRYEQYF | TGTGCCAGCTCTAATCGCTACGAGCAGTACTTC
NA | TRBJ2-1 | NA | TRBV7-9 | CASSSGEQFF | TGTGCCAGCAGCAGCGGAGAGCAGTTCTTC
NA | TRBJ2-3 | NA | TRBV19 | CASAGPADTQYF | TGTGCCAGTGCGGGCCCGGCAGATACGCAGTATTTT
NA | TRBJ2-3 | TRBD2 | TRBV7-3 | CASSLGTSGRADTQYF | TGTGCCAGCAGCTTAGGGACTAGCGGGAGGGCAGATACGCAGTATTTT
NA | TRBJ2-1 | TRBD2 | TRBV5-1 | CASSLASGTYNEQFF | TGCGCCAGCAGCTTGGCCAGCGGGACTTACAATGAGCAGTTCTTC
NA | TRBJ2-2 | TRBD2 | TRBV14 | CASSQRLAGDTGELFF | TGTGCCAGCAGCCAAAGACTAGCGGGAGATACCGGGGAGCTGTTTTTT
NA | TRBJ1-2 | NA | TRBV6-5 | CASTRGASGGYTF | TGTGCCAGCACTCGGGGGGCATCGGGCGGCTACACCTTC
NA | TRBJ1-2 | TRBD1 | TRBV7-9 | CASRPGGTGGGYTF | TGTGCCAGCAGACCCGGGGGGACAGGGGGAGGCTACACCTTC
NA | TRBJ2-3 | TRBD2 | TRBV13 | CASSPIGGTSAWDTQYF | TGTGCCAGCAGCCCAATAGGCGGGACTAGCGCGTGGGATACGCAGTATTTT
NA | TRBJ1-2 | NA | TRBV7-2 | CASSLVGSGAGANYGYTF | TGTGCCAGCAGCTTAGTAGGTTCAGGGGCTGGAGCTAACTATGGCTACACCTTC
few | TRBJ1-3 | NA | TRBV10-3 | CAISSRDTGNTIYF | TGTGCCATCAGCAGCCGGGACACTGGAAACACCATATATTTT
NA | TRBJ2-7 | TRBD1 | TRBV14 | CASTLRQGAAEQYF | TGTGCCAGCACCTTGAGGCAGGGGGCCGCCGAGCAGTACTTC
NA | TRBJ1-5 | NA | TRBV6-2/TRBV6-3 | CASSYGIQSNQPQHF | TGTGCCAGCAGTTACGGCATTCAGAGCAATCAGCCCCAGCATTTT
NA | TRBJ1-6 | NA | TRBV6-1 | CASSDKLSRGGSYNSPLHF | TGTGCCAGCAGTGACAAACTCTCCAGGGGTGGCTCCTATAATTCACCCCTCCACTTT
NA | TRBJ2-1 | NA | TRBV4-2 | CASSQEELRTQFF | TGTGCCAGCAGCCAAGAGGAGCTACGCACGCAGTTCTTC
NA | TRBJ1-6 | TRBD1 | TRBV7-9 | CASSTDRDHSPLHF | TGTGCCAGCAGCACGGACAGGGATCATTCACCCCTCCACTTT
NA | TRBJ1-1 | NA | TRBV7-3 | CASSYQGSTEAFF | TGTGCCAGCAGCTATCAGGGTTCCACTGAAGCTTTCTTT
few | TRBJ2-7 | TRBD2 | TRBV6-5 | CASSYGGGFSYEQYF | TGTGCCAGCAGCTACGGGGGAGGGTTCTCCTACGAGCAGTACTTC
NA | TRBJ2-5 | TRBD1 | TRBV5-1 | CASSSPSEGGLWETQYF | TGCGCCAGCAGCTCCCCCAGTGAAGGGGGCCTTTGGGAGACCCAGTACTTC
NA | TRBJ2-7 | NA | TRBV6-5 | CASSPDIVFYEQYF | TGTGCCAGCAGTCCCGACATCGTGTTCTACGAGCAGTACTTC
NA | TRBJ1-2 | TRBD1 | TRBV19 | CASSNGTGSYGYTF | TGTGCCAGTAGCAACGGGACAGGGAGCTATGGCTACACCTTC
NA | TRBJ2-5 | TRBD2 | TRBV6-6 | CASSRSPASGSLETQYF | TGTGCCAGCAGTCGATCCCCGGCTAGCGGGAGCTTAGAGACCCAGTACTTC
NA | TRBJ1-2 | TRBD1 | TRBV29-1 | CSVDEGASDNYGYTF | TGCAGCGTTGATGAGGGGGCAAGTGATAACTATGGCTACACCTTC
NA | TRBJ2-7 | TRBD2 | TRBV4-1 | CASSQDSIEREGNHEQYF | TGCGCCAGCAGCCAAGATTCGATCGAGCGGGAGGGTAACCACGAGCAGTACTTC
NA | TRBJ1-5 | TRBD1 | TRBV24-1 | CATSDTGASRPQHF | TGTGCCACCAGTGATACAGGGGCCTCTCGGCCCCAGCATTTT
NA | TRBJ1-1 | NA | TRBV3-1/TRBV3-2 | CASSQKQTGSQAFF | TGTGCCAGCAGCCAAAAACAAACAGGGAGCCAAGCTTTCTTT
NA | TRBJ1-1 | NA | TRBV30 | CAWSVTNTEAFF | TGTGCCTGGAGTGTTACAAACACTGAAGCTTTCTTT
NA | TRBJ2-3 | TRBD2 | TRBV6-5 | CASSRASGRVDTQYF | TGTGCCAGCAGTCGCGCTAGCGGGAGAGTGGATACGCAGTATTTT
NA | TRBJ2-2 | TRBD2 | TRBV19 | CASETGTSWTGELFF | TGTGCCAGTGAGACCGGGACTAGCTGGACCGGGGAGCTGTTTTTT
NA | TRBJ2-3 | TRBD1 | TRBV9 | CASSGRAGTGPRDTQYF | TGTGCCAGCAGCGGGAGGGCCGGGACAGGGCCCCGGGATACGCAGTATTTT
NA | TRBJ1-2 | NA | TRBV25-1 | CASSDGGSPTGYTF | TGTGCCAGCAGTGACGGGGGGTCTCCTACAGGCTACACCTTC
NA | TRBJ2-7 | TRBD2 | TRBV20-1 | CSASRRGSSYEQYF | TGCAGTGCTAGTCGGCGGGGGAGCTCCTACGAGCAGTACTTC
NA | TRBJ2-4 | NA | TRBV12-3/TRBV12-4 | CASAVAENIQYF | TGTGCCAGCGCCGTAGCGGAAAACATTCAGTACTTC
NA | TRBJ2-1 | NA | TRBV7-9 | CASSYDQAYLNEQFF | TGTGCCAGCAGCTACGACCAGGCCTACCTTAATGAGCAGTTCTTC
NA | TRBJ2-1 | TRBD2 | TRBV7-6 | CASSLDGAGVYNEQFF | TGTGCCAGCAGCTTAGATGGGGCGGGGGTATACAATGAGCAGTTCTTC
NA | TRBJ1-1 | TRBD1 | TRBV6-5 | CASREGQPNTEAFF | TGTGCCAGCAGAGAGGGACAGCCAAACACTGAAGCTTTCTTT
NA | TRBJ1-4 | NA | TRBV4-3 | CASSQDVGLSEKLFF | TGCGCCAGCAGCCAAGATGTGGGGCTAAGTGAAAAACTGTTTTTT
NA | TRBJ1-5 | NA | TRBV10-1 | CASSVVAGWNSNQPQHF | TGCGCCAGCAGTGTAGTAGCAGGGTGGAATAGCAATCAGCCCCAGCATTTT
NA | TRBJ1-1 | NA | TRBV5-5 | CASSLYRTSKMNTEAFF | TGTGCCAGCAGCTTGTACAGGACATCTAAAATGAACACTGAAGCTTTCTTT
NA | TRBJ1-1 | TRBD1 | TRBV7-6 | CASSSGTGEYAFF | TGTGCCAGCAGCTCAGGGACAGGGGAATATGCTTTCTTT
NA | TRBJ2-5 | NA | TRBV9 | CASSPSLQGGETQYF | TGTGCCAGCAGCCCATCCTTGCAGGGTGGCGAGACCCAGTACTTC
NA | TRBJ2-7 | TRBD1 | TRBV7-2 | CASSQTPGQGDEQYF | TGTGCCAGCAGCCAAACCCCGGGACAGGGGGACGAGCAGTACTTC
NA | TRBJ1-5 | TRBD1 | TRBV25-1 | CASSPESGTGGVPQHF | TGTGCCAGCAGTCCCGAGTCGGGGACAGGAGGCGTGCCCCAGCATTTT
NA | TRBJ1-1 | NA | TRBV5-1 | CASREGQPTEAFF | TGCGCCAGCAGGGAAGGACAGCCAACTGAAGCTTTCTTT